This paragraph covers one T cell receptor (beta chain) sequence. There is no known antigen for this receptor. Nothing much larger sits one base from this clone, and base qualities are not available. This specimen belongs to a study of blood T cell repertoires in COVID-19 (dated by TCRdb to about 2020). In terms of the full investigation: The collaborator samples originated in the United States, Italy and Spain and spanned the acute and convalescent phases of COVID-19. The prospective study material was composed of cDNA or gDNA derived from T cells, B-cell-depleted T cells, or PBMCs. The dataset comprised deeply sampled blood TCRbeta repertoires from subjects exposed to, actively infected with, or recovered from COVID-19. The repertoires were released in a freely available public database intended as a resource for research on the immune response to SARS-CoV-2. Samples came from the ongoing ImmuneRACE study (first 160 participants) plus 1,254 subjects from 6 global collaborators. A de-identified subject ID, COVID-19 status, age in years and sex were almost always included in the sample metadata. Where HLA class I and class II types were available, the types were taken from metadata supplied by the sample provider, not from assay-based typing.

The immunoSEQ Assay, a bias-controlled multiplex PCR, was used to amplify TCRbeta CDR3 regions from genomic DNA. The authors processed their data as follows. The number of nucleated cells in each sample was estimated by amplification of reference gene primers within the assay. To quantify the absolute abundance of each unique TCRbeta CDR3 rearrangement, sequence reads were collapsed and filtered. For each sample, productive Simpson clonality was calculated by taking the square root of Simpson's diversity index across productive rearrangements. Sourced from immuneACCESS, this table was stored by TCRdb with only in-frame sequences that have V and J called. A share of the clones is absent; for the studies checked, an unresolved V gene accounts for under half, and the remainder has no known explanation. V, J and clone size derive from that table, while D and trimming were established from the DNA sequence. This sample has some 80,000 clones in its table, and over 70% of those were observed once. Around 12% of the sample is held by the ten biggest clonotypes.

The collaborating institutions used their own protocols to collect whole blood in K2EDTA tubes. For TCRbeta analysis, collaborators shipped samples in one of three forms: frozen whole blood, isolated PBMCs, or DNA extracted from either of those sample types. V sheds 3 bases and J sheds 0 bases, leaving 11 bases between their ends. Reading the germline V gene (reference sequence) gives CDR1 LNHDA and CDR2 SQIVND. Counted from cysteine to phenylalanine, this CDR3 has 15 amino acids. Only the CDR3 region is kept as DNA, spanning 45 bases read in frame from base 1. Findings and caveats that apply to the study as a whole: Clinical and demographic metadata were provided uncurated, with the amount varying by source and participant.

The specimen sequenced was peripheral blood. The TCR originated in a woman aged 40 to 50 with active or convalescent COVID-19. Recombination joined TRBV19 with TRBJ1-2, and perhaps TRBD1 as D gene, on 6 matching bases. The CDR3 protein is CASSIGQGPNYGYTF. The sequence in DNA is TGTGCCAGTAGTATTGGGCAGGGGCCTAACTATGGCTACACCTTC. Beyond the CDR3, the reference TRBV19 and TRBJ1-2 genes provide the residues; the full variable domain reads: DGGITQSPKYLFRKEGQNVTLSCEQNLNHDAMYWYRQDPGQGLRLIYYSQIVNDFQKGDIAEGYSVSREKKESFPLTVTSAQKNPTAFYLCASSIGQGPNYGYTFGSGTRLTVV.